A selection of T cell receptor beta chains follows, all from one sample in a study of response to subunit inactivated influenza vaccine. One entry per CDR3 protein results from TCRdb running MiXCR on the RT-PCR reads. Among 550,000 to 650,000 distinct CDR3 sequences listed, about 11% were seen once. Sequencing used PBMCs from blood, obtained on the day of vaccination. All receptors derive from a man aged 45-65 years who received an inactivated influenza vaccine. CDR3s include the opening cysteine and the closing phenylalanine or tryptophan. A D gene is named only where the DNA matches it firmly. A clone size is listed for some rows: how often the clone was seen (once, few, many), or a class if it is expanded.

abundance	d_gene	v_gene	j_gene	CDR3aa	CDR3nt
.	TRBD1	TRBV20-1	TRBJ2-7	CSARGTRQGFGEQYF	TGCAGTGCTAGGGGTACCCGACAGGGGTTTGGCGAGCAGTACTTC
few	TRBD2	TRBV12-3/TRBV12-4	TRBJ2-7	CASRDGLDYYEQYF	TGTGCCAGCAGGGATGGACTAGATTACTACGAGCAGTACTTC
.	.	TRBV11-2	TRBJ2-7	CASSRGTESYEQYF	TGTGCCAGCAGTCGCGGCACCGAATCCTACGAGCAGTACTTC
.	.	TRBV7-9	TRBJ2-5	CASSFLRPGPETQYF	TGTGCCAGCAGCTTTCTTCGTCCGGGACCAGAGACCCAGTACTTC
.	TRBD2	TRBV24-1	TRBJ2-5	CATSPGGSKETQYF	TGTGCCACCAGTCCGGGGGGGAGCAAAGAGACCCAGTACTTC
.	.	TRBV3-1	TRBJ2-1	CASSLRRGDQFF	TGTGCCAGCAGCCTCAGGCGCGGGGACCAGTTCTTC
once	TRBD2	TRBV10-3	TRBJ2-7	CAISELLPGLAGTYEQYF	TGTGCCATCAGTGAGCTACTCCCGGGACTAGCGGGGACCTACGAGCAGTACTTC
.	.	TRBV7-2	TRBJ2-7	CASSLGGTFNEQYF	TGTGCCAGCAGCTTAGGGGGGACATTCAACGAGCAGTACTTC
.	TRBD1	TRBV6-4	TRBJ1-2	CASRNTGEDGYTF	TGTGCCAGCAGGAACACAGGGGAGGATGGCTACACCTTC
few	.	TRBV24-1	TRBJ1-5	CATSLGQNQPQHF	TGTGCCACCAGTTTAGGACAGAATCAGCCCCAGCATTTT
few	.	TRBV7-2	TRBJ1-2	CASSLGEVQGYTF	TGTGCCAGCAGCTTAGGGGAAGTACAGGGCTACACCTTC
.	TRBD2	TRBV24-1	TRBJ2-5	CATSEWTSAKARETQYF	TGTGCCACCAGTGAGTGGACTAGCGCCAAGGCGAGGGAGACCCAGTACTTC
many	TRBD1	TRBV6-1	TRBJ1-4	CASHRGPRMNEKLFF	TGTGCCAGCCACAGGGGGCCCCGGATGAATGAAAAACTGTTTTTT
few	TRBD2	TRBV3-1	TRBJ2-7	CASSQGISGITYEQYF	TGTGCCAGCAGCCAAGGAATTAGCGGGATAACCTACGAGCAGTACTTC
.	TRBD2	TRBV10-3	TRBJ2-7	CATRGVAYEQYF	TGTGCCACACGGGGGGTCGCCTACGAGCAGTACTTC
.	.	TRBV7-9	TRBJ2-6	CASSTFSGTRGANVLTF	TGTGCCAGCAGTACATTTAGCGGAACGCGGGGGGCCAACGTCCTGACTTTC
.	.	TRBV10-3	TRBJ2-2	CAISEDTGELFF	TGTGCCATCAGTGAAGACACCGGGGAGCTGTTTTTT
many	TRBD2	TRBV7-2	TRBJ2-5	CASRAGGLWSETQYF	TGTGCCAGCAGAGCGGGGGGGCTTTGGTCAGAGACCCAGTACTTC
few	TRBD1	TRBV18	TRBJ2-7	CASSPDLQGARSGEQYF	TGTGCCAGCTCACCAGACTTACAGGGGGCTAGATCTGGCGAGCAGTACTTC
few	TRBD1	TRBV3-1	TRBJ2-3	CASSPRGTGSTQYF	TGTGCCAGCAGCCCCCGAGGGACAGGGAGTACGCAGTATTTT
few	.	TRBV6-5	TRBJ1-2	CASSSSVGYGYTF	TGTGCCAGCAGTTCGTCTGTTGGCTATGGCTACACCTTC
few	.	TRBV6-5	TRBJ2-3	CASSHVAVGTDTQYF	TGTGCCAGCAGTCACGTAGCGGTTGGCACAGATACGCAGTATTTT
many	.	TRBV5-1	TRBJ2-1	CASSRNQDSALDNEQFF	TGCGCCAGCAGCCGGAACCAGGACTCAGCTTTGGACAATGAGCAGTTCTTC
many	.	TRBV14	TRBJ2-1	CASSRHNEQFF	TGTGCCAGCAGCCGTCACAATGAGCAGTTCTTC
many	.	TRBV12-3/TRBV12-4	TRBJ2-3	CASSDRQVTDTQYF	TGTGCCAGCAGTGATAGACAGGTCACAGATACGCAGTATTTT
few	.	TRBV11-3	TRBJ2-1	CASSQGQGNSEQFF	TGTGCCAGCAGCCAGGGACAAGGAAACTCTGAGCAGTTCTTC
few	.	TRBV11-2	TRBJ2-7	CASSPAGYHEQYF	TGTGCCAGCAGCCCAGCTGGGTACCACGAGCAGTACTTC
.	TRBD1	TRBV6-2/TRBV6-3	TRBJ1-5	CASTTGPLQPQHF	TGTGCCAGCACGACAGGGCCGTTGCAGCCCCAGCATTTT
many	.	TRBV21-1	TRBJ2-5	CASPRREETQYF	TGTGCCAGCCCTAGACGCGAAGAGACCCAGTACTTC
.	TRBD1	TRBV20-1	TRBJ2-2	CSARATGANTGELFF	TGCAGTGCTAGGGCGACAGGGGCGAACACCGGGGAGCTGTTTTTT
many	TRBD2	TRBV20-1	TRBJ2-3	CSARVWREETDTQYF	TGCAGTGCTAGAGTTTGGCGGGAGGAGACAGATACGCAGTATTTT
.	.	TRBV10-3	TRBJ1-1	CAIRAGENTEAFF	TGTGCCATCCGGGCAGGGGAGAACACTGAAGCTTTCTTT
few	.	TRBV14	TRBJ2-7	CASSQRGNGRQYF	TGTGCCAGCAGCCAAAGGGGGAATGGGCGACAGTACTTC
.	.	TRBV5-5	TRBJ2-1	CASSLEVINEQFF	TGTGCCAGCAGCTTGGAAGTGATCAATGAGCAGTTCTTC
.	TRBD1	TRBV5-5	TRBJ2-5	CASSSFETGEETQYF	TGTGCCAGCAGCTCCTTTGAGACAGGGGAAGAGACCCAGTACTTC
.	.	TRBV6-1	TRBJ2-1	CASRGASGVNEQFF	TGTGCCAGCAGAGGTGCCTCGGGCGTCAATGAGCAGTTCTTC
few	TRBD1	TRBV27	TRBJ1-2	CASSRGGSNYGYTF	TGTGCCAGCAGCAGGGGGGGGTCTAACTATGGCTACACCTTC
.	.	TRBV18	TRBJ2-7	CASSPQSHEQYF	TGTGCCAGCTCGCCGCAATCACACGAGCAGTACTTC
.	TRBD2	TRBV7-9	TRBJ2-1	CASSSRDYRYNEQFF	TGTGCCAGCAGCTCCCGGGACTACCGGTACAATGAGCAGTTCTTC
.	TRBD1	TRBV3-1	TRBJ2-7	CASSPDREYEQYF	TGTGCCAGCAGCCCGGACAGGGAGTACGAGCAGTACTTC
many	TRBD1	TRBV7-2	TRBJ2-1	CASSSDRGIHNEQFF	TGTGCCAGCAGCTCGGACAGGGGTATACACAATGAGCAGTTCTTC